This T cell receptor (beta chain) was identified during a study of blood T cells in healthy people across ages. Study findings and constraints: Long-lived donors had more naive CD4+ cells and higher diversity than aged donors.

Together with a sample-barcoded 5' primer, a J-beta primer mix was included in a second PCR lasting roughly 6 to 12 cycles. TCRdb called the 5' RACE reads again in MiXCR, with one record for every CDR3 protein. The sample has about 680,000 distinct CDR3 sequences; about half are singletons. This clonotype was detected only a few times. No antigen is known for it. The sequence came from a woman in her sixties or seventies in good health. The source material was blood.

The CDR3 DNA reads as TGTGCCAGCAGTTTTCTCAGGGTGGGGGAGCAGTACTTC. Protein sequence: CASSFLRVGEQYF. The chain uses TRBV27 and TRBJ2-7, with a possible D match to TRBD1 (5 bases). The CDR3 is made up of 13 amino acids. Germline V gives CDR1 MNHEY, CDR2 SMNVEV (reference sequence). V was trimmed by 3 bases and J by 7 bases, leaving 13 bases between them.